Below, 27 T cell receptor beta chains from the same sample are listed, as sequenced in a study of early T cells in non-severe SARS-CoV-2 infection. TCRdb recomputed calls from the 5' RACE reads with MiXCR, one row per CDR3 protein. The profile shows roughly 70,000 distinct CDR3 sequences, 15% to 20% of them singletons. The starting material was whole blood, obtained at baseline. These receptors came from an adult who was a healthcare worker with PCR-confirmed SARS-CoV-2 infection or an uninfected control (not recorded which).

V usage is TRBV20-1 and J usage is TRBJ2-3; 7 nucleotides agree with TRBD2. The germline CDR1 and CDR2 sequences are DFQATT and SNEGSKA (reference sequence). The J segment lost 1 base and the V segment lost 3 bases, leaving 13 bases of the junction unmatched. The CDR3 totals 17 residues. The CDR3 spells CSARPPQGGGGTDTQYF. For the CDR3, the DNA is TGCAGTGCTAGGCCCCCGCAGGGCGGGGGAGGCACAGATACGCAGTATTTT.

The chain links TRBV4-3 to TRBJ2-1; D is undetermined. Trimming cost V 5 bases and J 0 bases, with 23 bases left between them. CDR3 length equals 19 residues. Per the germline V gene, CDR1 is LGHNA and CDR2 is YSLEER. The CDR3 is CASSSSPPGLESSYNEQFF. The CDR3 nucleotides read TGCGCCAGCAGCTCCTCACCCCCCGGGCTGGAAAGCTCCTACAATGAGCAGTTCTTC.

This rearrangement joins TRBV7-9 to TRBJ2-7, with D unresolved. This CDR3 has 13 residues. The V end was cut by 3 bases, the J end by 4 bases, with 10 bases between. Germline V gene lookup returns CDR1 SEHNR and CDR2 FQNEAQ (reference sequence). CDR3 loop: CASSFSYGYEQYF. DNA of the CDR3: TGTGCCAGCAGCTTTTCCTACGGGTACGAGCAGTACTTC.

The V call is TRBV6-6, the J call TRBJ2-1; D is perhaps TRBD1 (6 bases). V dropped 1 base and J dropped 8 bases, with 12 bases sitting between them. CDR1 is MNHNY, CDR2 SVGAGI, per germline (reference sequence). CDR3 length: 14 residues. This CDR3 is CASSYLQGSDEQFF. The DNA of the CDR3 is TGTGCCAGCAGTTACTTACAGGGTTCCGATGAGCAGTTCTTC.

The chain employs TRBV2 and TRBJ1-1, with 10 bases that match TRBD1. Per germline, CDR1 SNHLY and CDR2 FYNNEI. The CDR3 loop spans 13 amino acids. Trimming took 5 bases from V and 4 from J; bases not matched to a gene: 1. CDR3 sequence (DNA): TGTGCCAGCAGTAGACAGGGGGCCACTGAAGCTTTCTTT. Encoded protein: CASSRQGATEAFF.

This clonotype was found many times. V is TRBV19 and J is TRBJ1-5; perhaps TRBD1 as D (5 bases). Trimming removed 9 bases from V and 4 bases from J, with 19 bases in between. The germline CDR1 and CDR2 sequences are LNHDA and SQIVND (reference sequence). This CDR3 has 15 amino acids. CDR3 residues: CASCRASIPNQPQHF. The CDR3 nucleotides are TGTGCCAGCTGCAGGGCTTCAATACCGAATCAGCCCCAGCATTTT.

The chain is built from TRBV18 and TRBJ2-3; D is possibly TRBD1 or TRBD2 (5 bases each). The V gene's germline CDR1 is KGHSH and CDR2 LQKENI. Trimming took 4 bases from V and 7 from J, leaving 18 bases between them. The CDR3 sequence is 15 residues long. The DNA of the CDR3 is TGTGCCAGCTCACTCCCGGACGAGGGGCCGCATACGCAGTATTTT. Translation gives CASSLPDEGPHTQYF.

This clonotype was seen at least ten times. The gene calls are TRBV2 and TRBJ2-3; 12 bases map to TRBD2. CDR3 length: 15 amino acids. The junction had 3 bases not matched to a gene; V was cut back by 2 bases and J by 6 bases. CDR1 is SNHLY and CDR2 is FYNNEI in the germline V gene. In DNA form, the CDR3 reads TGTGCCAGCAGTGAACTAGCGGGAGGGCACGATACGCAGTATTTT. Its translation: CASSELAGGHDTQYF.

This clonotype was detected only a few times. The chain recombines TRBV12-3 or TRBV12-4 with TRBJ2-4, with no clear D. CDR3 length: 15 residues. Trimming removed 5 bases at V and 4 bases at J, with 15 bases between. CDR3 coding DNA: TGTGCCAGCAGTAAGAGAAATCAGGATAAAAACATTCAGTACTTC. This encodes CASSKRNQDKNIQYF.

The V gene is TRBV4-1, the J gene TRBJ2-2; a possible D gene is TRBD1 (5 bases). V dropped 5 bases and J dropped 0 bases, with 10 bases sitting between them. The CDR3 is made up of 15 amino acids. CDR1 is MGHRA, CDR2 YSYEKL, per germline. The CDR3 here is CASSYTGANTGELFF. Here the CDR3 DNA reads TGCGCCAGCAGCTATACAGGAGCGAACACCGGGGAGCTGTTTTTT.

This clonotype was counted a few times. The chain has TRBV6-1 and TRBJ1-1; no reliable D call. V lost 4 bases and J lost 0, with 9 bases in between. The CDR3 covers 14 residues. Germline loops: CDR1 MNHNS, CDR2 SASEGT. DNA of the CDR3: TGTGCCAGCAGTGCCGGACCGATGAACACTGAAGCTTTCTTT. Its protein is CASSAGPMNTEAFF.

This chain connects TRBV6-6 to TRBJ1-5, with 8 nucleotides matching TRBD1. J gave up 0 bases and V 6 bases, and 7 bases lay outside the gene matches. Germline CDR1 and CDR2: MNHNY and SVGAGI (reference sequence). The CDR3 is 16 residues long. CDR3 bases: TGTGCCAGCAGCGCAGGGGGCGCGCGTAGCAATCAGCCCCAGCATTTT. It translates to CASSAGGARSNQPQHF.

This clonotype was seen more than once but under ten times. The chain has TRBV18 and TRBJ2-1; maybe TRBD1 (6 bases). The CDR3 is made up of 14 amino acids. Trimming cost V 5 bases and J 4 bases, with 12 bases left between them. CDR1 is KGHSH and CDR2 is LQKENI in the germline V gene. CDR3 DNA sequence: TGTGCCAGCTCATCGACAGGACCTTACAATGAGCAGTTCTTC. Translation gives CASSSTGPYNEQFF.

The chain is built from TRBV12-3 or TRBV12-4 and TRBJ1-5, with 8 bases aligning to TRBD1. The CDR3 is 15 amino acids. J lost 2 bases, V lost 6 bases, and 6 bases had no gene match. CDR3 loop: CASSLETGGNQPQHF. DNA for the CDR3: TGTGCCAGCAGCCTAGAGACAGGGGGCAATCAGCCCCAGCATTTT.

V gene TRBV15 combines with J gene TRBJ1-2, with D possibly matching TRBD1 (6 bases). CDR3 length equals 17 residues. The germline V gene encodes CDR1 LNHNV and CDR2 YYDKDF (reference sequence). V was trimmed by 4 bases and J by 0 bases, leaving 18 bases between them. In DNA form, the CDR3 reads TGTGCCACCAGCACGTCCCTGGGGGGCAGTGCTAACTATGGCTACACCTTC. Translated, it gives CATSTSLGGSANYGYTF.

This clonotype has only a few counts. CDR3: CASSLVSSNTEAFF. The DNA for the CDR3 is TGCGCCAGCAGCTTGGTTTCCAGCAACACTGAAGCTTTCTTT. The gene calls are TRBV5-1 and TRBJ1-1; D uncertain. This CDR3 has 14 residues. Germline-derived CDR1 and CDR2 are SGHRS and YFSETQ. V was trimmed by 0 bases and J by 2 bases, leaving 8 bases between them.

This clonotype came up many times. The chain carries TRBV7-8 and TRBJ2-7, with D unclear. Germline CDR1 SGHVS, CDR2 FQNEAQ. There are 13 residues in the CDR3. V shed 4 bases and J shed 2 bases, with 9 bases lying between them. In nucleotides, the CDR3 is TGTGCCAGCAGCTCTGCTGGACCCTACGAGCAGTACTTC. Translating it yields CASSSAGPYEQYF.

In its sample, this clonotype was seen a few times. The gene calls are TRBV20-1 and TRBJ2-1, with 9 bases matching TRBD2. The CDR3 is made up of 16 amino acids. Trimming at V came to 3 bases and at J to 3 bases, leaving 9 bases not matched to a gene. Germline values: CDR1 DFQATT, CDR2 SNEGSKA (reference sequence). CDR3 region: CSASGRAGGGYNEQFF. DNA for the CDR3: TGCAGTGCTAGTGGCAGGGCGGGAGGGGGCTACAATGAGCAGTTCTTC.

The chain has TRBV3-1 and TRBJ2-7, with 9 bases aligning to TRBD2. The CDR3 is 14 residues long. Trimming cost V 6 bases and J 7 bases; bases outside gene matches: 10. The V gene's germline CDR1 is LGHDT and CDR2 YNNKEL (reference sequence). CDR3 DNA: TGTGCCAGCAGATCAAGACGGCTAGCGGGGGAGCAGTACTTC. This encodes CASRSRRLAGEQYF.

This clonotype was picked up a small number of times. The V call is TRBV11-2, the J call TRBJ2-5; 9 bases match TRBD1. CDR1 is SGHAT and CDR2 is FQNNGV in the germline V gene. The ends lost 7 bases at V and 2 bases at J; junction bases unmatched: 8. The CDR3 is made up of 15 amino acids. This CDR3 reads CASNLVGTGQETQYF. As DNA, the CDR3 is TGTGCCAGCAATCTAGTAGGGACAGGGCAAGAGACCCAGTACTTC.

This clonotype was detected a few times. V usage is TRBV9 and J usage is TRBJ2-5; possibly TRBD2 for D (5 bases). The CDR3 runs 14 residues. CDR1 and CDR2 (germline): SGDLS, YYNGEE. Trimming took off 0 bases at V and 7 bases at J, with 13 bases between the two ends. This CDR3 is CASSVEMGRGTQYF. The CDR3 DNA reads as TGTGCCAGCAGCGTAGAGATGGGGAGAGGGACCCAGTACTTC.

The sample holds a few counts of this clonotype. The V call is TRBV19, the J call TRBJ1-2; maybe TRBD1 (5 bases). Germline assignment: CDR1 LNHDA and CDR2 SQIVND (reference sequence). The CDR3 consists of 16 residues. The germline V and J ends were trimmed by 5 bases and 4 bases, with 20 bases remaining between them. DNA for the CDR3: TGTGCCAGTAGTGCCAATTCAGGGTTAGGATCCTATGGCTACACCTTC. Translation: CASSANSGLGSYGYTF.

The chain links TRBV28 to TRBJ1-1; D is uncertain. This CDR3 comprises 12 residues. Germline lookup yields CDR1 MDHEN and CDR2 SYDVKM. With 2 bases removed from V and 8 bases from J, the gap between germline ends came to 9 bases. The CDR3 sequence is CASSLRGWEAFF. The CDR3 DNA follows: TGTGCCAGCAGTTTACGTGGATGGGAAGCTTTCTTT.

This clonotype was seen a handful of times. The rearrangement joins TRBV25-1 to TRBJ2-5; D ambiguous. The CDR3 runs to 14 residues. V was clipped by 1 base and J by 0 bases, with 6 bases between them. The germline gives CDR1 MGHDK, CDR2 SYGVNS. The CDR3 DNA reads TGTGCCAGCAGTGAATCCCAGGACCAAGAGACCCAGTACTTC. Protein sequence: CASSESQDQETQYF.

The chain carries TRBV6-5 and TRBJ1-1; 9 bases line up with TRBD1. V dropped 6 bases and J dropped 1; count of bases not matched to a gene: 9. This CDR3 has 16 amino acids. Germline V gene lookup returns CDR1 MNHEY and CDR2 SVGAGI. The DNA for the CDR3 is TGTGCCAGCAGACCTCCGGGACAGGGTGCGAACACTGAAGCTTTCTTT. As protein: CASRPPGQGANTEAFF.

This clonotype has a count of ten or more. The V and J genes are TRBV4-3 and TRBJ2-5; D gene ambiguous. This CDR3 is built from 15 residues. Germline V gives CDR1 LGHNA, CDR2 YSLEER. The ends were cut back, 5 bases at V and 5 bases at J, with 18 bases in the middle. CDR3: CASSGGGSPRETQYF. The CDR3 coding sequence is TGCGCCAGCAGCGGCGGTGGTAGCCCCAGGGAGACCCAGTACTTC.

This clonotype came up a few times. The chain is built from TRBV28 and TRBJ2-4, with 10 bases lining up with TRBD1. This CDR3 is 16 amino acids long. V was clipped by 3 bases and J by 9 bases; unmatched bases: 11. In germline, CDR1 is MDHEN, CDR2 SYDVKM. CDR3 sequence (DNA): TGTGCCAGCAGTTTGCCGGGGACAGGGGCGAGAAGCATTCAGTACTTC. Translated, it gives CASSLPGTGARSIQYF.